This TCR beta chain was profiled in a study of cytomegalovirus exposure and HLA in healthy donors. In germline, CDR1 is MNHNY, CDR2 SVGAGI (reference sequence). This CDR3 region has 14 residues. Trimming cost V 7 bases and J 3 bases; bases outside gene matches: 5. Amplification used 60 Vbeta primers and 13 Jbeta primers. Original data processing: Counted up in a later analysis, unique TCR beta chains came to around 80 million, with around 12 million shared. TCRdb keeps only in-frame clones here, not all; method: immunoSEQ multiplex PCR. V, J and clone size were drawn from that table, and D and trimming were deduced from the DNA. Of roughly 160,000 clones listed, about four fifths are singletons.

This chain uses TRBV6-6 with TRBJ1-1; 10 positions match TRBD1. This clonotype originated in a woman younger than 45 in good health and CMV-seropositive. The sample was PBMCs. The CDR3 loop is CASIVTGGYTEAFF. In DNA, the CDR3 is TGTGCCAGCATTGTGACAGGGGGCTACACTGAAGCTTTCTTT.